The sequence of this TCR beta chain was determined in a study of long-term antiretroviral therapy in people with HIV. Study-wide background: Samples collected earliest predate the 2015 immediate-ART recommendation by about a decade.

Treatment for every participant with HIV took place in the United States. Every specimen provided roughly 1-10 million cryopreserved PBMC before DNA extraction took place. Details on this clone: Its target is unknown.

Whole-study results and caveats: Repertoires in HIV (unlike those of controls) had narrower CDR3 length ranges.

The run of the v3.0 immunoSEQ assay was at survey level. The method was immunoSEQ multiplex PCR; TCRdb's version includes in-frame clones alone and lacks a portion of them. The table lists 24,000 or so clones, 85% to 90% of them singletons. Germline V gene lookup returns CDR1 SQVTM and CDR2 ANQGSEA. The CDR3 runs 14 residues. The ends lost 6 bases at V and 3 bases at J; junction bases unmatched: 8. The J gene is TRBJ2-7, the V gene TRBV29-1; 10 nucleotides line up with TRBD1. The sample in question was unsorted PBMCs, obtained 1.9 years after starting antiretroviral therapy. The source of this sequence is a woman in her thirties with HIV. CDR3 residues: CSVLAGTGDYEQYF. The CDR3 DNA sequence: TGCAGCGTGCTCGCCGGGACAGGGGACTACGAGCAGTACTTC.